The next 30 T cell receptor beta chains were all read from a single sample in a study of technical replicates of blood from a handful of donors. Sequencing used immunoSEQ multiplex PCR; TCRdb keeps in-frame clones, though not all of them. The sample has some 91,000 clones; approximately 96% are singletons. Sequencing used T cells isolated from PBMCs. These receptors were obtained from a human donor in good health.

This chain joins TRBV18 and TRBJ2-7; D perhaps matches TRBD2 (5 bases). CDR1 KGHSH and CDR2 LQKENI come from the germline V gene. The CDR3 consists of 16 residues. Trimming removed 2 bases at V and 2 bases at J, with 16 bases between. CDR3 DNA: TGTGCCAGCTCACCAGGAAGGGAGTTCGGGCCCTACGAGCAGTACTTC. Amino acids: CASSPGREFGPYEQYF.

The chain employs TRBV30 and TRBJ1-4, with D possibly matching TRBD1 (6 bases). Looked up from germline, CDR1 is GTSNPN and CDR2 is SVGIG (reference sequence). Trimming took 6 bases from V and 2 from J, leaving 13 bases between them. The CDR3 sequence is 14 residues long. CDR3 sequence reads: CACTGRWTNEKLFF. Here the CDR3 DNA reads TGTGCCTGCACAGGGAGATGGACTAATGAAAAACTGTTTTTT.

The table lists this clone with a count of one. This chain uses TRBV5-8 with TRBJ1-4; 7 bases are shared with TRBD1. V trimming: 5 bases; J trimming: 3 bases; junction bases outside the gene matches: 7. The CDR3 consists of 15 residues. CDR1 is SGHTS and CDR2 is YDEGEE in the germline V gene. The CDR3 DNA reads TGTGCCAGCAGGTCAACAGGGGCCGCTAATGAAAAACTGTTTTTT. Protein sequence: CASRSTGAANEKLFF.

This chain links TRBV13 with TRBJ2-3; the match to TRBD2 covers 10 bases. The CDR3 sequence is 16 residues long. V was clipped by 5 bases and J by 4 bases; unmatched bases: 9. CDR1 is PRHDT, CDR2 FYEKMQ, per germline (reference sequence). The CDR3 DNA follows: TGTGCCAGCAGCGGAGGAGCGGGAGGGGGGCCAGATACGCAGTATTTT. As protein: CASSGGAGGGPDTQYF.

CDR3 DNA sequence: TGTGCCAGCAGCGCGGCCGGGACAGGGGGCCCGGAGACCCAGTACTTC. Its translation: CASSAAGTGGPETQYF. The chain is built from TRBV11-2 and TRBJ2-5; TRBD1 agrees at 12 bases. Unmatched junction bases numbered 9, after V lost 5 bases and J lost 5 bases. CDR1 is SGHAT, CDR2 FQNNGV, per germline. The CDR3 spans 16 residues.

The CDR3 loop is CASSLLGGGETQYF. CDR3 coding DNA: TGTGCCAGCAGCCTACTGGGAGGGGGAGAGACCCAGTACTTC. This chain connects TRBV5-4 to TRBJ2-5; D perhaps matches TRBD2 (7 bases). The CDR3 is made up of 14 amino acids. V dropped 4 bases and J dropped 4 bases, with 14 bases sitting between them. CDR1 and CDR2 from the germline V gene are SGHNT and YYREEE (reference sequence).

The rearrangement links TRBV19 to TRBJ2-2; 7 bases match TRBD1. The CDR3 totals 14 residues. V lost 6 bases and J lost 6; bases outside the gene matches: 7. Germline values: CDR1 LNHDA, CDR2 SQIVND (reference sequence). CDR3 amino acids: CASSQQGSAGELFF. The CDR3 nucleotides read TGTGCCAGTAGCCAACAGGGGTCCGCCGGGGAGCTGTTTTTT.

V usage is TRBV27 and J usage is TRBJ2-5, with D maybe TRBD2 (6 bases). CDR3 size: 15 residues. Germline V lookup: CDR1 MNHEY, CDR2 SMNVEV (reference sequence). Trimming took off 5 bases at V and 5 bases at J, with 18 bases between the two ends. The CDR3 spells CASSQPGGAVETQYF. The DNA for the CDR3 is TGTGCCAGCAGTCAGCCCGGGGGTGCGGTGGAGACCCAGTACTTC.

The rearrangement joins TRBV4-1 to TRBJ2-7; maybe TRBD2 (6 bases). Trimming removed 2 bases at V and 3 bases at J, with 11 bases between. CDR1 and CDR2 (germline): MGHRA, YSYEKL. The length of the CDR3 is 14 residues. The CDR3 region has the DNA TGCGCCAGCAGCCAACCGGGGGTATTCTACGAGCAGTACTTC. Amino acid sequence: CASSQPGVFYEQYF.

V gene TRBV28 combines with J gene TRBJ2-3; maybe TRBD2 (6 bases). Germline V lookup: CDR1 MDHEN, CDR2 SYDVKM. This CDR3 has 17 residues. V dropped 7 bases and J dropped 3 bases, with 23 bases sitting between them. CDR3 sequence: CASIKLPAGGLTDTQYF. The CDR3 nucleotides are TGTGCCAGCATCAAGCTTCCAGCGGGCGGGTTAACAGATACGCAGTATTTT.

The chain combines TRBV29-1 with TRBJ2-5, with D tentatively TRBD2 (6 bases). CDR3 length equals 13 residues. V lost 1 base to trimming and J lost 5 bases, with 11 bases between them. Germline CDR1 is SQVTM and CDR2 is ANQGSEA. CDR3 nucleotide sequence: TGCAGCGTTGAAGGCGGGATAGGGGAGACCCAGTACTTC. It is translated as CSVEGGIGETQYF. Full variable domain (outside the CDR3, taken from reference TRBV29-1 and TRBJ2-5): SAVISQKPSRDICQRGTSLTIQCQVDSQVTMMFWYRQQPGQSLTLIATANQGSEATYESGFVIDKFPISRPNLTFSTLTVSNMSPEDSSIYLCSVEGGIGETQYFGPGTRLLVL.

The chain has TRBV5-4 and TRBJ1-3; 8 bases are shared with TRBD1. V trimming: 2 bases; J trimming: 0 bases; junction bases outside the gene matches: 7. Per germline, CDR1 SGHNT and CDR2 YYREEE (reference sequence). The CDR3 has 17 amino acids. The CDR3 coding sequence is TGTGCCAGCAGCTTCGGGACAGGTCGCCACTCTGGAAACACCATATATTTT. This encodes CASSFGTGRHSGNTIYF. Complete variable domain (other parts from reference TRBV5-4 and TRBJ1-3): ETGVTQSPTHLIKTRGQQVTLRCSSQSGHNTVSWYQQALGQGPQFIFQYYREEENGRGNFPPRFSGLQFPNYSSELNVNALELDDSALYLCASSFGTGRHSGNTIYFGEGSWLTVV.

The rearrangement links TRBV18 to TRBJ2-5, with 13 bases that match TRBD2. This CDR3 has 17 residues. Germline V gives CDR1 KGHSH, CDR2 LQKENI. V shed 3 bases, J shed 7 bases, and the junction held 11 bases outside the gene matches. The CDR3 protein is CASSPTSGGPPGATQYF. CDR3 coding DNA: TGTGCCAGCTCACCGACTAGCGGGGGGCCGCCGGGCGCGACCCAGTACTTC.

The rearrangement links TRBV19 to TRBJ1-4, with TRBD1 matching over 7 bases. The germline V gene has CDR1 LNHDA and CDR2 SQIVND (reference sequence). The CDR3 runs 17 residues. V gave up 8 bases and J gave up 7 bases; unmatched junction bases: 19. CDR3 region: CASGRDRDARNSEKLFF. CDR3 coding DNA: TGTGCCAGTGGCCGGGACAGAGATGCGAGGAATAGTGAAAAACTGTTTTTT.

V usage is TRBV10-3 and J usage is TRBJ1-1, with D tentatively TRBD1 (5 bases). V was shortened by 0 bases and J by 1 base, with 21 bases between the two germline ends. Germline assignment: CDR1 ENHRY and CDR2 SYGVKD. This CDR3 comprises 19 residues. The CDR3 loop reads CAISESILRVSTPNTEAFF. CDR3 in DNA: TGTGCCATCAGTGAGTCGATTCTCAGGGTGTCCACGCCGAACACTGAAGCTTTCTTT.

The chain joins TRBV5-4 to TRBJ2-5, with TRBD2 matching over 10 bases. Looked up from germline, CDR1 is SGHNT and CDR2 is YYREEE (reference sequence). V dropped 4 bases and J dropped 6; count of bases not matched to a gene: 6. The CDR3 loop spans 14 amino acids. DNA of the CDR3: TGTGCCAGCAGCGAGCGGGGGGGCCGGCAGACCCAGTACTTC. As protein: CASSERGGRQTQYF.

The J gene is TRBJ2-1, the V gene TRBV5-1, with D possibly TRBD1 on 6 matching bases. The germline V gene has CDR1 SGHRS and CDR2 YFSETQ. The V end lost 2 bases, the J end lost 8 bases, and 8 bases lay between the germline ends. The CDR3 loop spans 12 amino acids. The DNA of the CDR3 is TGCGCCAGCAGCTTCAGGGGAGATGAGCAGTTCTTC. Its translation is CASSFRGDEQFF.

This chain connects TRBV21-1 to TRBJ1-5; the D call TRBD1 from the table was never checked on the DNA. TRBV21-1 corresponds to a pseudogene. CDR3 length: 18 amino acids. The CDR3 DNA reads TGTGCCAGCAGCTCTGTGAGGGCAGGGGTTAACATCGGGCAGCCCCAGCATTTT. Translated: CASSSVRAGVNIGQPQHF.

V and J are TRBV28 and TRBJ2-7; perhaps D is TRBD1 or TRBD2 (7 bases each). Trimming removed 10 bases from V and 3 bases from J, with 19 bases in between. CDR1 MDHEN and CDR2 SYDVKM come from the germline V gene. The CDR3 consists of 14 residues. CDR3 bases: TGTGCCACCAGGGGGGGAGCTAAGATCTACGAGCAGTACTTC. It is translated as CATRGGAKIYEQYF.

V and J are TRBV5-1 and TRBJ2-2; 9 bases are a match to TRBD2. This CDR3 has 14 residues. V lost 4 bases to trimming and J lost 7 bases; unmatched junction nucleotides: 5. Per the germline V gene, CDR1 is SGHRS and CDR2 is YFSETQ. CDR3 in DNA: TGCGCCAGCAGCCTGCGGGGGGGCAACGGGGAGCTGTTTTTT. Amino acids: CASSLRGGNGELFF.

The chain is built from TRBV5-1 and TRBJ2-5, with 8 bases that match TRBD2. With V trimmed by 1 base and J by 1 base, 12 bases remained unmatched. This CDR3 is built from 18 residues. Germline lookup yields CDR1 SGHRS and CDR2 YFSETQ. The CDR3 DNA sequence: TGCGCCAGCAGCTTGAAGGAGTGGGGTAGCGGGACCCAAGAGACCCAGTACTTC. This encodes CASSLKEWGSGTQETQYF.

DNA of the CDR3: TGTGCCAGCAGCGACGGACAGGTAGTTGAGTATGGCTACACCTTC. Translating it yields CASSDGQVVEYGYTF. The chain has TRBV7-9 and TRBJ1-2; the match to TRBD1 covers 7 bases. Germline-derived CDR1 and CDR2 are SEHNR and FQNEAQ (reference sequence). Trimming removed 5 bases from V and 5 bases from J; junction bases left unmatched: 11. CDR3 length equals 15 residues.

The chain joins TRBV29-1 to TRBJ1-1, with unresolved D. This CDR3 has 11 residues. From germline, CDR1 is SQVTM and CDR2 ANQGSEA. With 4 bases removed from V and 0 bases from J, the gap between germline ends came to 3 bases. The CDR3 DNA is TGCAGCGTTGCTGTGAACACTGAAGCTTTCTTT. This sequence encodes CSVAVNTEAFF.

This chain joins TRBV11-2 and TRBJ2-7, with D possibly TRBD1 on 6 matching bases. Trimming took off 5 bases at V and 0 bases at J, with 17 bases between the two ends. CDR3 length: 16 amino acids. The germline CDR1 and CDR2 sequences are SGHAT and FQNNGV. CDR3 in amino acids: CASSEEGQSTSYEQYF. The CDR3 DNA follows: TGTGCCAGCAGCGAGGAAGGACAGTCGACCTCCTACGAGCAGTACTTC.

The genes are TRBV10-1 and TRBJ2-1; TRBD1 agrees at 8 bases. Germline assignment: CDR1 WNHNN and CDR2 SYGVQD (reference sequence). The V gene end was trimmed by 2 bases and the J gene end by 0 bases; junction bases not matched to a gene: 9. CDR3 length equals 18 residues. CDR3 residues: CASSEGQGPKGSYNEQFF. CDR3 nucleotide sequence: TGCGCCAGCAGTGAGGGACAGGGACCGAAGGGCTCCTACAATGAGCAGTTCTTC.

About this clone itself: An end of the junction differs from the germline gene, which may be a read error. V usage is TRBV19 and J usage is TRBJ2-7; tentatively, D is TRBD1 (6 bases). Germline CDR1 reads LNHDA; CDR2 reads SQIVND (reference sequence). The length of the CDR3 is 14 residues. CDR3 protein: CANSTATGTYEQYF. Written as DNA, the CDR3 is TGTGCCAATAGTACGGCGACAGGTACCTACGAGCAGTACTTC.

V usage is TRBV6-1 and J usage is TRBJ2-7; TRBD1 matches 9 bases. The trim removed 4 bases at V and 4 bases at J, leaving 8 bases unmatched. In germline, CDR1 is MNHNS, CDR2 SASEGT. The CDR3 runs 15 residues. CDR3 amino acids: CASSGGTGPPYEQYF. The CDR3 bases are TGTGCCAGCAGTGGGGGGACAGGGCCCCCGTACGAGCAGTACTTC.

The V call is TRBV12-5, the J call TRBJ2-5; 7 bases are a match to TRBD1. The closer fit of TRBJ2-7 to the DNA end suggests the J call may be wrong. The CDR3 consists of 14 residues. From germline, CDR1 is LGHNT and CDR2 FRNRAP. CDR3 DNA sequence: TGTGCTAGTGCAATACAGGGGTTAGGCTACGAGCAGTACTTC. Residues: CASAIQGLGYEQYF.

V gene TRBV15 combines with J gene TRBJ2-7; D remains ambiguous. V dropped 0 bases and J dropped 0 bases, with 9 bases sitting between them. CDR1 is LNHNV, CDR2 YYDKDF, per germline (reference sequence). CDR3 length: 15 residues. CDR3 sequence: CATSRDPLNSYEQYF. The DNA of the CDR3 is TGTGCCACCAGCAGAGATCCCTTAAACTCCTACGAGCAGTACTTC.

The rearrangement uses TRBV6-4 and TRBJ2-5; possibly TRBD1 for D (6 bases). Trimming cost V 2 bases and J 7 bases, with 11 bases left between them. The CDR3 runs 13 residues. Germline V gene data show CDR1 as MRHNA and CDR2 as SNTAGT. The CDR3 nucleotides read TGTGCCAGCAGTGACGAGGCAGGGGCGACCCAGTACTTC. Amino acids: CASSDEAGATQYF.